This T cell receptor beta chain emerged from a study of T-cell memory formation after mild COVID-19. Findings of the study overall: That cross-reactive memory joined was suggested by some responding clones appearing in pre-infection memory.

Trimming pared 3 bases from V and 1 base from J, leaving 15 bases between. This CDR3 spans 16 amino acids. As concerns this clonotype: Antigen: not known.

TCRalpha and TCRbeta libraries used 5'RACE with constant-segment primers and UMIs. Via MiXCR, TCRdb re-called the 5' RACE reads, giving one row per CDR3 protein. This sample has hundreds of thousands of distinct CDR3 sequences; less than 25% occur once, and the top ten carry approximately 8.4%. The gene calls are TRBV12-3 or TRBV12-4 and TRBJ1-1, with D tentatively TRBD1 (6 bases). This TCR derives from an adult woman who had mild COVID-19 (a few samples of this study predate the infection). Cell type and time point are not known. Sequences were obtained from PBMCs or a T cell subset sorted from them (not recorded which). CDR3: CASSFRPGEKNTEAFF. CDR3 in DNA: TGTGCCAGCAGTTTTAGGCCAGGGGAAAAGAACACTGAAGCTTTCTTT.